This TCR beta chain was sequenced during a study of T cell responses to AZD1222 COVID-19 vaccine. Germline CDR1 is MGHDK and CDR2 is SYGVNS. V shed 3 bases and J shed 7 bases, with 16 bases lying between them. The CDR3 contains 16 residues. Study-level findings and limits: The number of AZD1222 recipients seropositive at baseline was only six. Increases in Spike-specific TCR breadth and depth were seen after two AZD1222 doses. The sample set comprised mostly white British donors with more females, and clonal diversity was possibly underestimated.

As for this clone: Its antigen is currently unknown.

TCRdb's table, derived via immunoSEQ multiplex PCR, lists solely in-frame clones and lacks some. The profile shows 100,000 to 140,000 clones, approximately 90% of them singletons. The sample consisted of peripheral blood, taken 28 days after the second AZD1222 dose. The chain couples TRBV25-1 to TRBJ1-6; D perhaps matches TRBD1 (5 bases). The origin of this receptor is an adult who received the AZD1222 COVID-19 vaccine. CDR3 residues: CASSDPENGGNSPLHF. CDR3 nucleotide sequence: TGTGCCAGCAGTGATCCCGAGAACGGGGGGAATTCACCCCTCCACTTT.